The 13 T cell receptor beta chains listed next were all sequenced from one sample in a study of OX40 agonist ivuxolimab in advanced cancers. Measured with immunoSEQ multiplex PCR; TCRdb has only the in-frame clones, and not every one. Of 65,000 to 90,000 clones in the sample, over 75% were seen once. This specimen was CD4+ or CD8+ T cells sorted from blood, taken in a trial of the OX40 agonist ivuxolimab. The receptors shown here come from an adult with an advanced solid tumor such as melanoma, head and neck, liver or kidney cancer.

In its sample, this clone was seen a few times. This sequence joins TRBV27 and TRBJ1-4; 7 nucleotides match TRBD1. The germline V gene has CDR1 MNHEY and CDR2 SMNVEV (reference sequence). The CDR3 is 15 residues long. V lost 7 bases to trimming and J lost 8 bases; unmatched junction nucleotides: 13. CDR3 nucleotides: TGTGCCAGCACCACCACCAGACAGGGCGGAGAAAAACTGTTTTTT. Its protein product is CASTTTRQGGEKLFF. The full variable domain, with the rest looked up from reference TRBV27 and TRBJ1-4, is EAQVTQNPRYLITVTGKKLTVTCSQNMNHEYMSWYRQDPGLGLRQIYYSMNVEVTDKGDVPEGYKVSRKEKRNFPLILESPSPNQTSLYFCASTTTRQGGEKLFFGSGTQLSVL.

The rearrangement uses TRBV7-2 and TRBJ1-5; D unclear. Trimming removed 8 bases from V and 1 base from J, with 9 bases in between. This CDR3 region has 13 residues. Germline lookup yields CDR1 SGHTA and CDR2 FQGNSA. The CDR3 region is CASGVSSNQPQHF. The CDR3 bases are TGTGCCAGCGGGGTATCGAGCAATCAGCCCCAGCATTTT.

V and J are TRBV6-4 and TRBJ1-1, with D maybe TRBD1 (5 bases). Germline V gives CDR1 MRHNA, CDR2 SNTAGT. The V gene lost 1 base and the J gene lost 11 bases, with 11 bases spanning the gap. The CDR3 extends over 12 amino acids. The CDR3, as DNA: TGTGCCAGCAGTGACTGGGACGGCGCGGCTTTCTTT. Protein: CASSDWDGAAFF.

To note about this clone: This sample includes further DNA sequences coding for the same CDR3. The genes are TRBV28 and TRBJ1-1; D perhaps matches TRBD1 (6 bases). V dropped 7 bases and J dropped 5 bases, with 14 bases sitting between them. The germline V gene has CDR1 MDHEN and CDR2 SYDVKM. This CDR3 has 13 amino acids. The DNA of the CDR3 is TGTGCCAGCATCAAAGGGGGGGAGACTGAAGCTTTCTTT. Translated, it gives CASIKGGETEAFF. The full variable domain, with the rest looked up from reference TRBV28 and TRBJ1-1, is DVKVTQSSRYLVKRTGEKVFLECVQDMDHENMFWYRQDPGLGLRLIYFSYDVKMKEKGDIPEGYSVSREKKERFSLILESASTNQTSMYLCASIKGGETEAFFGQGTRLTVV.

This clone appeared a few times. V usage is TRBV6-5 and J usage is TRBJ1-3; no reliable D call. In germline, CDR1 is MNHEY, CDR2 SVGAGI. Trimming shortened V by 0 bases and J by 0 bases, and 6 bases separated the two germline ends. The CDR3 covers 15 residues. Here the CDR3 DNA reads TGTGCCAGCAGTTACTCGAACCCCTCTGGAAACACCATATATTTT. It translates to CASSYSNPSGNTIYF.

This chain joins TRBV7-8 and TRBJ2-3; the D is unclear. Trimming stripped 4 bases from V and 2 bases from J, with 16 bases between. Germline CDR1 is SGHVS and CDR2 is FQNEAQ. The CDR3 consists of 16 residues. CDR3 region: CASSSPRAAVTDTQYF. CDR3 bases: TGTGCCAGCAGCTCCCCACGAGCAGCCGTCACAGATACGCAGTATTTT.

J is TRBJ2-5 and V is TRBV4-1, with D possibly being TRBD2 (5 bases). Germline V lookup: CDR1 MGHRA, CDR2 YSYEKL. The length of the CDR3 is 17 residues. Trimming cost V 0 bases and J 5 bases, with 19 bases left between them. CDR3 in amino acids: CASSQDQSSPQRETQYF. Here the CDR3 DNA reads TGCGCCAGCAGCCAAGATCAGAGTAGCCCCCAGCGGGAGACCCAGTACTTC.

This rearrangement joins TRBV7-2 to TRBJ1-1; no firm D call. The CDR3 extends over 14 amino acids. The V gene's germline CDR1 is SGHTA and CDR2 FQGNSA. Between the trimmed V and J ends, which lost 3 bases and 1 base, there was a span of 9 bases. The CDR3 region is CASSFTAGNTEAFF. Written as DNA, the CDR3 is TGTGCCAGCAGCTTTACAGCGGGGAACACTGAAGCTTTCTTT.

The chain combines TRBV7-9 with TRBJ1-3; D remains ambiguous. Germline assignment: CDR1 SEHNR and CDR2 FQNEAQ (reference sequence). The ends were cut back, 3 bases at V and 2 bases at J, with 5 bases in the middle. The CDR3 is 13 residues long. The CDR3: CASSLYPGNTIYF. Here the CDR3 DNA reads TGTGCCAGCAGCTTGTATCCTGGAAACACCATATATTTT.

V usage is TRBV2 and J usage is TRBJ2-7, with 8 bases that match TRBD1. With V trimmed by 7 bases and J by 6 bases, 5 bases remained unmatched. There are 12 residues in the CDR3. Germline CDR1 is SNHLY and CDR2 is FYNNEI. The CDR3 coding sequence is TGTGCCAGCAAGGGGGACAGGATCGAGCAGTACTTC. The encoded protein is CASKGDRIEQYF.

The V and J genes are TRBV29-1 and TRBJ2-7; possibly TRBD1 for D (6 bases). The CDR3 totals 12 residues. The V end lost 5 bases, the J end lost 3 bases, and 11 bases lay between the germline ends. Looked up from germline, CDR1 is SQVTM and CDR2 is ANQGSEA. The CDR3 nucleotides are TGCAGCGTTACAGGGAACGACTACGAGCAGTACTTC. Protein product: CSVTGNDYEQYF.

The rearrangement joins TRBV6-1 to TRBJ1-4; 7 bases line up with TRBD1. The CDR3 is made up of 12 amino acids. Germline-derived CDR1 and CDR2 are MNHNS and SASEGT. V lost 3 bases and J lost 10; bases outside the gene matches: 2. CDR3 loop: CASSDPGGKLFF. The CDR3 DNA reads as TGTGCCAGCAGTGATCCAGGGGGAAAACTGTTTTTT.

CDR3 loop: CASSLKPGRSYNEQFF. The CDR3 DNA sequence: TGTGCCAGCAGTTTAAAACCGGGAAGGTCCTACAATGAGCAGTTCTTC. The chain has TRBV27 and TRBJ2-1; tentative D call: TRBD2 (5 bases). V was pared by 2 bases and J by 1 base, with 12 bases between. CDR3 length: 16 amino acids. CDR1 and CDR2 (germline): MNHEY, SMNVEV (reference sequence).